This T cell receptor beta chain came from a study of Ad26.COV2.S vaccination and SARS-CoV-2 variants. Treatment: roughly 18 received Ad26.COV2.S at low or high dose, single or two shots; roughly 5 received placebo; per-sample allocation not given. The samples were gathered on day 63 after the first injection of vaccine or placebo. Whoever gave the sample was an adult aged 18-55 years in Boston. Study-wide results and limits: Vaccine recipients and placebo recipients showed similar non-spike TCR breadth. Reportedly, spike-specific CD8+ and CD4+ T cell responses achieved substantial breadth once vaccination had taken place.

A note on this clone: Its target is unknown. The same CDR3 also results from other DNA sequences found in this sample.

This CDR3 has 14 residues. Trimming took 0 bases from V and 5 from J, leaving 10 bases between them. Germline CDR1 reads GTSNPN; CDR2 reads SVGIG (reference sequence). The table came from immunoSEQ multiplex PCR; TCRdb's copy has only in-frame clones and leaves some out. The sample gives hundreds of thousands of clones, about 89% of which show up once; approximately 1.5% is in the top ten. V gene TRBV30 combines with J gene TRBJ1-4; D gene uncertain. The starting material was peripheral blood, obtained in a trial of Ad26.COV2.S vaccine versus placebo. The TCR was taken from a person between 18 and 65 years old who received the Ad26.COV2.S COVID-19 vaccine or a placebo. The chain's CDR3 is CAWSVPGVNEKLFF. The DNA for the CDR3 is TGTGCCTGGAGTGTCCCGGGAGTAAATGAAAAACTGTTTTTT.